This entry lists 26 T cell receptor delta chains sequenced from one sample in a study of γδ T cells in repeated Plasmodium falciparum infection. TCRdb re-called the multiplex PCR reads via CATT. The sample includes about 48,000 delta-chain clones, over 1.5% of them seen just once. Vgamma9/Vdelta2+ and Vdelta2-negative gammadelta T cells were flow-sorted from PBMC for bulk sequencing. Sequencing was carried out using gamma-delta T cells from blood. The receptors here all came from a pool of human donors (malaria-infected and uninfected, not separated).

This clone showed up just a few times. This likely came from a read error, as a far larger clone is one base away. The sample contains more than one DNA sequence encoding this CDR3. The gene calls are TRDV1 and TRDJ1, with TRDD3 matching 7 bases. TCRdb offers no J gene call, so here the DNA was matched to germline to obtain one. Germline V lookup: CDR1 TSWWSYY, CDR2 QGS. The CDR3 runs 19 residues. V was clipped by 1 base and J by 4 bases; unmatched bases: 18. This CDR3 reads CALGEPWAFLRGDGDKLIF. The CDR3 DNA sequence: TGTGCTCTTGGGGAACCTTGGGCCTTTCTACGGGGGGATGGCGATAAACTCATCTTT.

This clone was counted only a few times. TCRdb's entry gives the protein of a much larger clone, which mismatches this DNA's translation at residue 4, likely from a read error; the protein reported here is translated from the DNA. The V gene is TRDV2, the J gene TRDJ1; 13 bases are a match to TRDD3. TCRdb supplies no J gene; here it was assigned by aligning the nucleotide sequence to germline. In germline, CDR1 is GEAIGNYY, CDR2 EKD. The CDR3 sequence is 16 residues long. V gave up 5 bases and J gave up 2 bases; unmatched junction bases: 7. CDR3 protein: CACGSLGDTGTDKLIF. DNA for the CDR3: TGTGCCTGTGGTTCACTGGGGGATACGGGAACCGATAAACTCATCTTT.

This clone came up a few times. The protein held in TCRdb is that of a much larger clone and does not match this DNA's translation at residue 15, likely because of a read error; the protein shown is translated from the DNA. This chain uses TRDV1 with TRDJ1; 9 nucleotides match TRDD2. The J gene, left out of TCRdb, was set here by checking the DNA against germline. This CDR3 region has 18 residues. Germline CDR1 TSWWSYY, CDR2 QGS. The CDR3 region is CALGNLPTKSTYTDRLIF. CDR3 DNA sequence: TGTGCTCTTGGGAACCTTCCTACGAAGTCTACGTACACCGATAGACTCATCTTT.

This clone was observed a handful of times. TCRdb records a much larger clone's protein for this DNA, with a difference at residue 3 that likely arises from a read error; the protein given is the translation of the DNA. The CDR3 nucleotides are TGTGCTCCTGGGGAACGGTATCCTACAGGAGGGTGGGGGATACCCCCCTACACCGATAAACTCATCTTT. This sequence encodes CAPGERYPTGGWGIPPYTDKLIF. The chain is built from TRDV1 and TRDJ1, with 10 positions matching TRDD3. No J segment appears in TCRdb, so it was assigned here by matching the sequence to germline. The CDR3 is made up of 23 amino acids. The germline CDR1 and CDR2 sequences are TSWWSYY and QGS.

This clone was observed a handful of times. This is likely an artifact of a read error, given a far larger clone one base away. The same CDR3 also results from other DNA sequences found in this sample. The rearrangement joins TRDV1 to TRDJ1; 9 bases are shared with TRDD3. TCRdb does not report a J gene; here it was assigned by matching the DNA to germline references. Germline CDR1 reads TSWWSYY; CDR2 reads QGS. The CDR3 loop spans 21 amino acids. Here the CDR3 reads CALGTHYLLGDAPQHTDKLIF. The CDR3 nucleotides are TGCGCTCTTGGGACGCATTATCTGCTGGGGGATGCCCCTCAGCACACCGATAAACTCATCTTT.

This clone has more than one count but fewer than ten. TCRdb's listed protein matches a much larger clone and diverges from this DNA's translation at residue 14, likely through a read error; the protein shown comes from the DNA. The rearrangement uses TRDV2 and TRDJ1, with 8 bases identical to TRDD3. TCRdb gives no J gene; it was assigned here by matching the DNA to germline. This CDR3 spans 17 amino acids. CDR1 and CDR2 from the germline V gene are GEAIGNYY and EKD. The CDR3 loop reads CACVGIALGDYTDRLIF. For the CDR3, the DNA is TGTGCCTGTGTAGGGATCGCTCTGGGGGACTACACCGATAGACTCATCTTT.

Comment on this clone: TCRdb lists the protein of a much larger clone for this DNA, which differs at residue 15, so this is likely a read error; the protein given here is translated from the DNA itself. J is TRDJ2 and V is TRDV1, with 8 bases matching TRDD2. Here the J gene was assigned by germline matching of the DNA, as TCRdb has none. This CDR3 contains 19 residues. From germline, CDR1 is TSWWSYY and CDR2 QGS. CDR3 sequence (DNA): TGTGCTCTTGGGATCCCACTTCCTACTTGGGGATTCTTGACAGAACAACTCTTCTTT. Translating it yields CALGIPLPTWGFLTEQLFF.

This clone was picked up a small number of times. This probably arose from a read error, given a far larger clone one base away. The sample carries other DNA sequences with the same CDR3. The J gene was not called, though the V gene is TRDV1; the table's D call TRDD3 went unverified against the DNA. The length of the CDR3 is 15 residues. Germline CDR1 is TSWWSYY and CDR2 is QGS. The CDR3 is CALGEAGVSTDKLIF. As DNA, the CDR3 is TGTGCTCTTGGGGAAGCGGGGGTTAGCACCGATAAACTCATTTTT.

This clone was picked up many times. Since a far larger clone is one base different, this is likely a read error. At the DNA level, this CDR3 is encoded by other sequences in the same sample as well. V gene TRDV1 combines with J gene TRDJ1, with D possibly matching TRDD3 (5 bases). CDR1 is TSWWSYY and CDR2 is QGS in the germline V gene. The CDR3 spans 14 residues. The CDR3, as DNA: TGTGCCCTTGGGGCACCCAAAAACACCGATAAACTCATCTTT. It is translated as CALGAPKNTDKLIF.

This clone has a handful of counts. The TCRdb protein comes from a much larger clone and disagrees with this DNA's translation at residue 13, likely due to a read error; the protein given here is derived from the DNA. The chain joins TRDV1 to TRDJ1, with D perhaps being TRDD2 or TRDD3 (5 bases each). TCRdb supplies no J gene; here it was assigned by aligning the nucleotide sequence to germline. CDR3 size: 19 residues. In germline, CDR1 is TSWWSYY, CDR2 QGS. V shed 0 bases and J shed 3 bases, with 23 bases lying between them. CDR3 DNA: TGTGCTCTTGGGGAACTCAGGGCCTACCCGGGGAGAAGGGCCGATAAACTCATCTTT. This sequence encodes CALGELRAYPGRRADKLIF.

This clone has ten or more counts. J is TRDJ1 and V is TRDV1, with D possibly being TRDD2 (6 bases). TCRdb leaves out the J gene; it was filled in here by matching the DNA to germline. CDR1 and CDR2 (germline): TSWWSYY, QGS. The CDR3 contains 19 residues. The ends were cut back, 3 bases at V and 0 bases at J, with 23 bases in the middle. The CDR3 reads CALGERTSYHLLHTDKLIF. The CDR3 region has the DNA TGTGCTCTTGGGGAGCGCACGTCCTACCACCTACTTCACACCGATAAACTCATCTTT.

This clone showed up just a few times. The TCRdb record carries a much larger clone's protein, which differs from this DNA's translation at residue 15; a read error is the likely cause, and the protein listed here is the DNA translation. The J segment was not called; the V segment is TRDV1; no check of the table's D call, TRDD3, against the DNA was made. This CDR3 is 23 amino acids long. Germline CDR1 TSWWSYY, CDR2 QGS. The chain's CDR3 is CALGDPTPSRTGGYVGYTDKLIF. DNA of the CDR3: TGTGCTCTTGGGGACCCGACCCCATCCCGTACTGGGGGATACGTGGGGTACACCGATAAGCTCATCTTT.

This clone was counted ten times or more. The protein TCRdb lists belongs to a much larger clone and differs from this DNA's translation at residue 3, which points to a read error; the protein shown is made from the DNA. The J gene is TRDJ2, the V gene TRDV2; possible D gene TRDD3, 5 bases. Since TCRdb gives no J gene, matching the DNA to germline was used here to assign it. CDR1 and CDR2 from the germline V gene are GEAIGNYY and EKD. The CDR3 has 16 residues. For the CDR3, the DNA is TGTGCCCGTGACATAATTGGGGTGGGAGAGACAGCACAACTCTTCTTT. This encodes CARDIIGVGETAQLFF.

At least ten counts were recorded for this clone. The CDR3 sequence: CALGEKHSFHDKLIF. In DNA form, the CDR3 reads TGTGCTCTTGGGGAAAAACATTCTTTCCACGATAAACTCATCTTT. The V call is TRDV1, the J call TRDJ1; unclear D gene. CDR3 size: 15 residues. V dropped 2 bases and J dropped 4 bases, with 14 bases sitting between them. Per germline, CDR1 TSWWSYY and CDR2 QGS.

This clone appeared many times. The protein given by TCRdb reflects a much larger clone and differs at residue 13 from this DNA's translation, likely from a read error; the protein shown is the DNA's translation. The V gene call is TRDV1, and the J gene call is absent; whether TRDD3, the table's D call, matches the DNA was not checked. The CDR3 consists of 15 residues. CDR1 is TSWWSYY and CDR2 is QGS in the germline V gene. The CDR3 loop is CALTYEGISTAQPFF. DNA for the CDR3: TGTGCTCTGACCTACGAAGGGATATCGACAGCACAACCCTTCTTT.

This clone was counted at least ten times. The chain recombines TRDV2 with TRDJ1; the match to TRDD3 covers 10 bases. The CDR3 sequence is 16 residues long. Germline-derived CDR1 and CDR2 are GEAIGNYY and EKD. Trimming at V came to 3 bases and at J to 2 bases, leaving 8 bases not matched to a gene. The DNA for the CDR3 is TGTGCCTGTGACCCCCTGGGGGATAAGAGGACCGATAAACTCATCTTT. This codes for CACDPLGDKRTDKLIF.

With respect to this clone: The TCRdb record carries a much larger clone's protein, which differs from this DNA's translation at residue 12; a read error is the likely cause, and the protein listed here is the DNA translation. V gene TRDV1 combines with J gene TRDJ1; the D gene is possibly TRDD3 (5 bases). CDR1 and CDR2 from the germline V gene are TSWWSYY and QGS. CDR3 size: 21 residues. The ends were cut back, 1 base at V and 2 bases at J, with 29 bases in the middle. In nucleotides, the CDR3 is TGTGCTCTTGGGGAACGTCCCCAGAAGCGGGATCATGCCCTTTCTACCGATAAACTCATCTTT. It specifies CALGERPQKRDHALSTDKLIF.

This clone was counted a few times. The mismatch at residue 5 between this DNA's translation and the TCRdb protein of a much larger clone likely reflects a read error; the protein shown is translated from the DNA. The rearrangement uses TRDV1 and TRDJ1, with D perhaps TRDD2 (9 bases). TCRdb is silent on the J gene; assignment here came from matching the DNA to germline. Germline lookup yields CDR1 TSWWSYY and CDR2 QGS. V lost 4 bases to trimming and J lost 0 bases, with 39 bases between them. The CDR3 sequence is 24 residues long. This CDR3 reads CALGGKVSPFLLHYWGPDTDKLIF. The CDR3 nucleotides are TGTGCTCTTGGGGGAAAGGTGAGCCCCTTCCTACTACATTACTGGGGGCCGGACACCGATAAACTCATCTTT.

As regards this clone: The protein recorded in TCRdb matches a much larger clone and deviates from this DNA's translation at residue 9, suggesting a read error; the protein here is obtained by translating the DNA. This CDR3 is CACDTLTGRYPDKLIF. The DNA for the CDR3 is TGTGCCTGTGACACCCTTACTGGGAGATACCCCGATAAACTCATCTTT. V usage is TRDV2 and J usage is TRDJ1, with TRDD3 as a possible D gene (6 bases). The J gene comes from matching the DNA to germline here; TCRdb lacks it. Trimming stripped 0 bases from V and 3 bases from J, with 16 bases between. CDR3 size: 16 residues. The germline CDR1 and CDR2 sequences are GEAIGNYY and EKD.

This clone has at least ten counts. This sequence is one base from a far larger clone and is likely a read error. At the DNA level, this CDR3 is encoded by other sequences in the same sample as well. The chain is built from TRDV1 and TRDJ1, with 9 positions matching TRDD2. The germline CDR1 and CDR2 sequences are TSWWSYY and QGS. CDR3 length: 22 residues. The V and J ends lost 0 bases and 0 bases, in that order; junction bases with no gene match: 20. The CDR3 sequence: CALGELPSYMGGGHSYTDKLIF. In DNA, the CDR3 is TGTGCTCTTGGGGAACTACCTTCCTACATGGGCGGGGGTCACTCATACACCGATAAACTCATCTTT.

Remarks on this clone: The TCRdb protein comes from a much larger clone and disagrees with this DNA's translation at residue 13, likely due to a read error; the protein given here is derived from the DNA. The rearrangement uses TRDV2 and TRDJ1, with D maybe TRDD2 (6 bases). TCRdb does not report a J gene; here it was assigned by matching the DNA to germline references. Germline assignment: CDR1 GEAIGNYY and CDR2 EKD. V was pared by 7 bases and J by 0 bases, with 32 bases between. The CDR3 extends over 20 amino acids. In DNA form, the CDR3 reads TGTGCCTGCAAGCTCTACACTCCTTCCCGGGGACTTGTTTACACCGATAAACTCATCTTT. Its protein is CACKLYTPSRGLVYTDKLIF.

Worth noting for this clone: TCRdb's listed protein matches a much larger clone and diverges from this DNA's translation at residue 6, likely through a read error; the protein shown comes from the DNA. This chain joins TRDV2 and TRDJ1; 11 bases agree with TRDD3. J was trimmed by 0 bases and V by 0 bases; bases with no gene match: 11. Germline CDR1 GEAIGNYY, CDR2 EKD. CDR3 length: 19 amino acids. As DNA, the CDR3 is TGTGCCTGTGACACCAGCCCTGGGGGATACCCTCCGTACACCGATAAACTCATCTTT. Amino acid sequence: CACDTSPGGYPPYTDKLIF.

Notes on this clone: Only one base separates this from a far larger clonotype, so it likely reflects a read error. At the DNA level, this CDR3 is encoded by other sequences in the same sample as well. A V gene of TRDV1 was called, but no J gene was assigned; the table's D call, TRDD3, was not checked against the DNA. From germline, CDR1 is TSWWSYY and CDR2 QGS. This CDR3 contains 16 residues. CDR3 nucleotide sequence: TGTGCCCTTGGGGAGCATACTGGGGGATACGCAAGTAAACTCACCTTT. The encoded protein is CALGEHTGGYASKLTF.

This clone was observed many times. The chain uses TRDV1 and TRDJ1, with TRDD3 identical over 12 bases. The CDR3 length is 22 residues. Looked up from germline, CDR1 is TSWWSYY and CDR2 is QGS. The V gene end was trimmed by 4 bases and the J gene end by 0 bases; junction bases not matched to a gene: 21. This chain's CDR3 is CALGVQGLEYAGGYEYTDKLIF. CDR3 DNA sequence: TGTGCTCTTGGGGTCCAAGGATTGGAGTACGCTGGGGGATACGAATACACCGATAAACTCATCTTT.

This clone has more than one count but fewer than ten. TCRdb records a much larger clone's protein for this DNA, with a difference at residue 9 that likely arises from a read error; the protein given is the translation of the DNA. This chain connects TRDV1 to TRDJ1; unclear D gene. In the absence of a J gene in TCRdb, the DNA was matched to germline to assign it here. Trimming removed 1 base at V and 9 bases at J, with 9 bases between. The length of the CDR3 is 12 residues. Germline loops: CDR1 TSWWSYY, CDR2 QGS. CDR3: CALGERGHELIF. The CDR3 bases are TGTGCTCTTGGGGAACGGGGCCACGAACTCATCTTT.

In this sample, this clone turned up a few times. Only one base separates this from a far larger clonotype, so it likely reflects a read error. This same CDR3 is encoded by further DNA sequences in the sample. The V gene is TRDV1, the J gene TRDJ1; 7 bases match TRDD3. The CDR3 runs 18 residues. Germline V gene sequence: CDR1 TSWWSYY, CDR2 QGS. V was clipped by 5 bases and J by 0 bases; unmatched bases: 15. The CDR3 DNA sequence: TGTGCTCTTGGGTTTAGGCCTGGGGGGTGTTACTACACCGATAAACTCATCTTT. Translation: CALGFRPGGCYYTDKLIF.